These 5 T cell receptor beta chains were all obtained from the same sample, sequenced in a study of blood T cell repertoires in COVID-19 (dated by TCRdb to between 2020 and 2021). Library generation was performed with the immunoSEQ multiplex PCR assay. TCRdb obtained this table from immuneACCESS and retained in-frame rearrangements with V and J assigned. These tables miss some clones; where compared with another copy, unresolved V genes account for less than half of the shortfall, and the remainder is unexplained. The sample table records 150,000 or so clones; around 93% of these occur just once. In total, the top ten clones hold about 5% of the sample. Sequencing was carried out using peripheral blood. Every receptor here comes from a woman between 50 and 59 years old with acute or convalescent COVID-19.

The V and J genes are TRBV5-1 and TRBJ2-1; 8 positions match TRBD2. Germline V CDR1 and CDR2: SGHRS, YFSETQ. The CDR3 totals 15 residues. V lost 0 bases and J lost 6; bases outside the gene matches: 5. The CDR3 here is CASSLAAGGSNEQFF. CDR3 nucleotide sequence: TGCGCCAGCAGCTTGGCGGCGGGGGGCTCCAATGAGCAGTTCTTC.

The chain couples TRBV5-1 to TRBJ1-5; a weak D match, TRBD1 (5 bases). The CDR3 runs to 15 residues. Germline lookup yields CDR1 SGHRS and CDR2 YFSETQ. With 0 bases removed from V and 5 bases from J, the gap between germline ends came to 12 bases. CDR3 protein: CASSLAGGIDQPQHF. CDR3 DNA sequence: TGCGCCAGCAGCTTGGCCGGGGGAATTGATCAGCCCCAGCATTTT.

The chain couples TRBV28 to TRBJ2-2, with TRBD1 matching over 8 bases. The germline gives CDR1 MDHEN, CDR2 SYDVKM. After removal of 3 bases from V and 1 base from J, the junction contained 7 bases not matched to a gene. CDR3 length equals 17 residues. This CDR3 reads CASSFGSGTGNTGELFF. As DNA, the CDR3 is TGTGCCAGCAGTTTCGGATCCGGGACAGGGAACACCGGGGAGCTGTTTTTT.

The chain recombines TRBV19 with TRBJ2-2; D gene uncertain. V shed 6 bases and J shed 5 bases, with 16 bases lying between them. This CDR3 is built from 15 residues. In germline, CDR1 is LNHDA, CDR2 SQIVND (reference sequence). CDR3 nucleotides: TGTGCCAGTAGAGACTCGACCCGAAAAACCGGGGAGCTGTTTTTT. This translates into CASRDSTRKTGELFF.

The chain carries TRBV12-5 and TRBJ1-4; D remains unclear. The CDR3 length is 15 residues. V was cut by 7 bases and J by 5 bases, with 17 bases left in between. CDR1 LGHNT and CDR2 FRNRAP come from the germline V gene. This chain's CDR3 is CASVPLLRANEKLFF. The CDR3 bases are TGTGCTAGTGTCCCGCTTTTGAGGGCCAATGAAAAACTGTTTTTT. Combining the CDR3 with reference TRBV12-5 and TRBJ1-4 gives the whole variable domain DARVTQTPRHKVTEMGQEVTMRCQPILGHNTVFWYRQTMMQGLELLAYFRNRAPLDDSGMPKDRFSAEMPDATLATLKIQPSEPRDSAVYFCASVPLLRANEKLFFGSGTQLSVL.